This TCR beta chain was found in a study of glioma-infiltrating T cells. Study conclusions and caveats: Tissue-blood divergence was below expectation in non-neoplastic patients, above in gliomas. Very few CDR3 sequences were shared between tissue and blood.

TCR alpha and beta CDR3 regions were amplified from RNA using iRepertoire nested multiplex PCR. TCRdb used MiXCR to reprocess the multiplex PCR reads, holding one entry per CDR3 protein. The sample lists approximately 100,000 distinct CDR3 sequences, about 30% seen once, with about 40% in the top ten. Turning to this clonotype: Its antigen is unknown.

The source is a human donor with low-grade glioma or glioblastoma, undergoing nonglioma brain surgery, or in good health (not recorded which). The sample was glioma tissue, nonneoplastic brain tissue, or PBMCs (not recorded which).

The CDR3 here is CASSPGQGILTHGNTIYF. CDR3 nucleotide sequence: TGTGCCAGCTCACCAGGACAGGGCATCCTAACTCACGGAAACACCATATATTTT. The rearrangement links TRBV18 to TRBJ1-3, with TRBD1 identical over 8 bases. Germline-derived CDR1 and CDR2 are KGHSH and LQKENI. The CDR3 runs 18 residues. J gave up 4 bases and V 2 bases, and 13 bases lay outside the gene matches.